This TCR beta chain came from a study of shared clonotypes between healthy human individuals. Scientists sequenced DNA from unsorted PBMC on ten immunoSEQ deep assay plates. Only in-frame clones appear in the TCRdb table, and some are missing; sequencing was by immunoSEQ multiplex PCR. The sample carries some 480,000 clones, around 80% recorded once. This CDR3 region has 13 residues. Germline assignment: CDR1 SGHNT and CDR2 YYREEE (reference sequence). The germline V and J ends were trimmed by 2 bases and 4 bases, with 7 bases remaining between them. V and J are TRBV5-4 and TRBJ1-5, with D possibly being TRBD1 (5 bases). What was sequenced was PBMCs. The source is a woman in her thirties or forties in good health. Some clones in this sample may be carry-over from other donors' samples. CDR3 region: CASSFDRNQPQHF. Written as DNA, the CDR3 is TGTGCCAGCAGCTTTGACAGAAATCAGCCCCAGCATTTT.